This entry lists 10 T cell receptor beta chains sequenced from one sample in a study of blood T cell repertoires in COVID-19. Libraries were prepared by immunoSEQ multiplex PCR; TCRdb keeps only in-frame clonotypes and omits some of them. This table has around 230,000 clones, about nine tenths appearing once. The sample consisted of PBMCs or T cells enriched from blood (not recorded which). Receptors were obtained from a woman under 40 who had recovered from COVID-19.

The chain links TRBV7-6 to TRBJ1-2; the D is unclear. V dropped 1 base and J dropped 3 bases, with 9 bases sitting between them. Germline V gene sequence: CDR1 SGHVS, CDR2 FNYEAQ. The CDR3 contains 14 residues. The CDR3 DNA is TGTGCCAGCAGCTTAGGAGAGCCCGACTATGGCTACACCTTC. The encoded protein is CASSLGEPDYGYTF.

The chain recombines TRBV3-1 (or the pseudogene TRBV3-2) with TRBJ1-1; D is possibly TRBD1 (6 bases). CDR1 LGHDT and CDR2 YNNKEL come from the germline V gene (reference sequence). The CDR3 is 18 amino acids. V was shortened by 0 bases and J by 0 bases, with 17 bases between the two germline ends. Here the CDR3 reads CASSQELGGRGMNTEAFF. The CDR3 coding sequence is TGTGCCAGCAGCCAAGAGCTCGGGGGGCGGGGAATGAACACTGAAGCTTTCTTT.

This chain uses TRBV2 with TRBJ1-2; D might be TRBD1 (6 bases). This CDR3 has 14 amino acids. With 1 base removed from V and 5 bases from J, the gap between germline ends came to 11 bases. CDR1 and CDR2 (germline): SNHLY, FYNNEI. CDR3: CASSEGIQGYGYTF. CDR3 in DNA: TGTGCCAGCAGTGAAGGAATACAGGGTTATGGCTACACCTTC.

V gene TRBV7-6 combines with J gene TRBJ2-1; 8 bases are shared with TRBD2. The CDR3 totals 16 residues. V trimming: 5 bases; J trimming: 4 bases; junction bases outside the gene matches: 10. Germline V gene data show CDR1 as SGHVS and CDR2 as FNYEAQ. The CDR3 here is CASSPSASGYYNEQFF. CDR3 bases: TGTGCCAGCAGCCCCTCGGCTAGCGGGTATTACAATGAGCAGTTCTTC.

V is TRBV13 and J is TRBJ1-2; D call uncertain. This CDR3 comprises 15 residues. Per the germline V gene, CDR1 is PRHDT and CDR2 is FYEKMQ (reference sequence). Trimming pared 2 bases from V and 5 bases from J, leaving 15 bases between. The CDR3 sequence is CASSLLATSRYGYTF. In nucleotides, the CDR3 is TGTGCCAGCAGCTTACTCGCTACCTCCCGTTATGGCTACACCTTC.

The CDR3 loop reads CASSIGRREVSTEAFF. CDR3 DNA sequence: TGTGCCAGTAGTATAGGCCGCAGGGAAGTGAGCACTGAAGCTTTCTTT. The V and J genes are TRBV19 and TRBJ1-1; a weak D match, TRBD1 (5 bases). The CDR3 length is 16 residues. The germline V gene encodes CDR1 LNHDA and CDR2 SQIVND (reference sequence). V lost 1 base and J lost 4, with 16 bases in between.

The chain couples TRBV5-5 to TRBJ2-7; TRBD2 agrees at 8 bases. Unmatched junction bases numbered 9, after V lost 4 bases and J lost 3 bases. Germline assignment: CDR1 SGHKS and CDR2 YYEKEE (reference sequence). The CDR3 covers 15 residues. The CDR3 loop reads CASSPRGGALYEQYF. The CDR3 nucleotides read TGTGCCAGCAGCCCCCGGGGGGGGGCTCTCTACGAGCAGTACTTC.

This clone was detected once. The chain uses TRBV7-8 and TRBJ2-3, with 8 bases lining up with TRBD2. From germline, CDR1 is SGHVS and CDR2 FQNEAQ. The V and J ends lost 5 bases and 0 bases, in that order; junction bases with no gene match: 4. This CDR3 has 15 residues. CDR3 sequence: CASSRSGGSTDTQYF. The CDR3 bases are TGTGCCAGCAGCCGATCGGGGGGGAGCACAGATACGCAGTATTTT. Supplemented by reference TRBV7-8 and TRBJ2-3, the full variable domain reads GAGVSQSPRYKVAKRGQDVALRCDPISGHVSLFWYQQALGQGPEFLTYFQNEAQLDKSGLPSDRFFAERPEGSVSTLKIQRTQQEDSAVYLCASSRSGGSTDTQYFGPGTRLTVL.

V gene TRBV10-3 combines with J gene TRBJ1-1, with 8 bases lining up with TRBD1. The germline gives CDR1 ENHRY, CDR2 SYGVKD. The CDR3 is 13 amino acids. V shed 10 bases and J 4 bases; nucleotides not matched to a gene: 8. CDR3 in DNA: TGTGCCACCCGCGACAGGGGTGGCACTGAAGCTTTCTTT. It codes for CATRDRGGTEAFF.

The chain combines TRBV9 with TRBJ1-2; no firm D call. The V end lost 1 base, the J end lost 8 bases, and 15 bases lay between the germline ends. The CDR3 runs 14 residues. Germline CDR1 reads SGDLS; CDR2 reads YYNGEE. In nucleotides, the CDR3 is TGTGCCAGCAGCGTATATGACACCGAGGGCGGCTACACCTTC. Amino acid sequence: CASSVYDTEGGYTF.